These 26 T cell receptor beta chains were all obtained from the same sample, sequenced in a study of PD-1 blockade in classical Hodgkin lymphoma. Time point given: cycle 4 day 1 (C4D1), after 6 weeks of nivolumab. There was relapse after autologous stem cell transplantation in every patient, and there was variation in brentuximab vedotin exposure. Data came from immunoSEQ multiplex PCR; TCRdb stores just in-frame clones and leaves some out. This sample has 80,000 to 100,000 clones, with about 92% found just once. The sample consisted of peripheral blood mononuclear cells (PBMCs), taken before the fourth cycle of nivolumab. The receptors stem from a human donor with classical Hodgkin lymphoma.

V usage is TRBV18 and J usage is TRBJ2-7, with unresolved D. The length of the CDR3 is 14 residues. The germline V and J ends were trimmed by 9 bases and 0 bases, with 15 bases remaining between them. Germline CDR1 and CDR2: KGHSH and LQKENI. The DNA for the CDR3 is TGTGCCAGTGCCACTACAGTCACCTCCTACGAGCAGTACTTC. This translates into CASATTVTSYEQYF.

The chain couples TRBV5-1 to TRBJ2-2; 8 bases align to TRBD2. V was pared by 4 bases and J by 4 bases, with 15 bases of the junction left unmatched. Looked up from germline, CDR1 is SGHRS and CDR2 is YFSETQ. The CDR3 is 18 residues long. CDR3 sequence: CASSLHTGTSFPTGELFF. The DNA for the CDR3 is TGCGCCAGCAGCCTACATACAGGGACTAGTTTCCCCACCGGGGAGCTGTTTTTT. The complete variable domain, with remaining parts taken from reference TRBV5-1 and TRBJ2-2, reads KAGVTQTPRYLIKTRGQQVTLSCSPISGHRSVSWYQQTPGQGLQFLFEYFSETQRNKGNFPGRFSGRQFSNSRSEMNVSTLELGDSALYLCASSLHTGTSFPTGELFFGEGSRLTVL.

This chain uses TRBV16 with TRBJ2-2; weak D call: TRBD1 (6 bases). This CDR3 contains 19 residues. V was pared by 1 base and J by 2 bases, with 20 bases between. Germline assignment: CDR1 KGHSY and CDR2 FQNENV. CDR3 loop: CASSQFKGSRGTNTGELFF. CDR3 DNA sequence: TGTGCCAGCAGCCAATTTAAAGGGTCGAGGGGGACCAACACCGGGGAGCTGTTTTTT. Full variable domain (outside the CDR3, taken from reference TRBV16 and TRBJ2-2): GEEVAQTPKHLVRGEGQKAKLYCAPIKGHSYVFWYQQVLKNEFKFLISFQNENVFDETGMPKERFSAKCLPNSPCSLEIQATKLEDSAVYFCASSQFKGSRGTNTGELFFGEGSRLTVL.

V usage is TRBV28 and J usage is TRBJ2-6; D call uncertain. Germline V lookup: CDR1 MDHEN, CDR2 SYDVKM. With 6 bases removed from V and 0 bases from J, the gap between germline ends came to 15 bases. The CDR3 is made up of 17 amino acids. The chain's CDR3 is CASSSTPAISGANVLTF. The CDR3 DNA reads as TGTGCCAGCAGCTCGACCCCAGCGATCTCTGGGGCCAACGTCCTGACTTTC. Complete variable domain (other parts from reference TRBV28 and TRBJ2-6): DVKVTQSSRYLVKRTGEKVFLECVQDMDHENMFWYRQDPGLGLRLIYFSYDVKMKEKGDIPEGYSVSREKKERFSLILESASTNQTSMYLCASSSTPAISGANVLTFGAGSRLTVL.

V gene TRBV6-1 combines with J gene TRBJ2-3, with D perhaps TRBD1 (6 bases). Deletions cut 4 bases from V and 3 bases from J, with 17 bases between. The CDR3 consists of 16 residues. Germline loops: CDR1 MNHNS, CDR2 SASEGT. The CDR3 protein is CASSGRHRAGTDTQYF. The CDR3 bases are TGTGCCAGCAGTGGCAGACACAGGGCAGGGACAGATACGCAGTATTTT.

The table lists this clone with a count of one. J is TRBJ2-2 and V is TRBV30; D gene uncertain. This CDR3 is built from 15 residues. V shed 3 bases and J shed 3 bases, with 14 bases lying between them. Germline CDR1 GTSNPN, CDR2 SVGIG (reference sequence). DNA for the CDR3: TGTGCCTGGAGCCCCGTGGGGTGGGACACCGGGGAGCTGTTTTTT. Residues: CAWSPVGWDTGELFF.

In DNA, the CDR3 is TGTGCCAGCAGCTTAGTTGGGACGGGTGAAGCTTTCTTT. Its translation is CASSLVGTGEAFF. The chain links TRBV7-6 to TRBJ1-1; perhaps TRBD1 as D (5 bases). V was clipped by 1 base and J by 7 bases, with 10 bases between them. Germline CDR1 SGHVS, CDR2 FNYEAQ. CDR3 length: 13 amino acids.

In its sample, this clone was seen a few times. The chain joins TRBV11-2 to TRBJ1-1; TRBD1 might be the D (6 bases). The CDR3 has 16 amino acids. The V end was cut by 5 bases, the J end by 6 bases, with 22 bases between. Germline lookup yields CDR1 SGHAT and CDR2 FQNNGV. The CDR3 sequence: CASSVGDTRVGPEAFF. CDR3 nucleotides: TGTGCCAGCAGCGTGGGGGACACCCGGGTGGGGCCTGAAGCTTTCTTT.

The chain recombines TRBV6-5 with TRBJ2-3, with 9 positions matching TRBD1. V lost 6 bases, J lost 2 bases, and 6 bases stayed unmatched. Germline values: CDR1 MNHEY, CDR2 SVGAGI. The CDR3 is 15 amino acids. The CDR3 sequence is CASSRDRGVTDTQYF. The DNA of the CDR3 is TGTGCCAGCAGCCGAGACAGGGGGGTCACAGATACGCAGTATTTT.

The V call is TRBV30, the J call TRBJ2-7, with 11 bases identical to TRBD2. Germline CDR1 and CDR2: GTSNPN and SVGIG (reference sequence). The CDR3 covers 21 residues. With 4 bases clipped from V and 2 bases from J, the junction kept 25 bases outside the gene matches. This CDR3 is CAWNPSGRTNPEKQRPYEQYF. CDR3 coding DNA: TGTGCCTGGAATCCTAGCGGGAGGACAAACCCCGAAAAACAGCGACCCTACGAGCAGTACTTC.

This clone has more than one count but fewer than ten. This chain links TRBV27 with TRBJ1-5; D unclear. The CDR3 is made up of 13 amino acids. CDR1 and CDR2 from the germline V gene are MNHEY and SMNVEV (reference sequence). V was pared by 3 bases and J by 6 bases, with 9 bases between. CDR3 in amino acids: CASSFKGVQPQHF. The CDR3 bases are TGTGCCAGCAGTTTTAAAGGTGTTCAGCCCCAGCATTTT.

The chain is built from TRBV28 and TRBJ2-7; D is uncertain. The CDR3 totals 13 residues. Trimming took off 3 bases at V and 3 bases at J, with 9 bases between the two ends. CDR1 MDHEN and CDR2 SYDVKM come from the germline V gene. The CDR3 nucleotides are TGTGCCAGCAGTTTCAGCATTAGCTACGAGCAGTACTTC. Amino acids: CASSFSISYEQYF.

CDR3 DNA sequence: TGTGCCATCAGTGAGTCAGCAGCGGGAGGGCCCAATGAGCAGTTCTTC. Translation gives CAISESAAGGPNEQFF. This chain links TRBV10-3 with TRBJ2-1; 10 bases map to TRBD2. Germline CDR1 reads ENHRY; CDR2 reads SYGVKD. Losses at the gene ends were 0 bases for V and 6 bases for J; bases not matched to a gene: 5. CDR3 length: 16 residues.

CDR3 protein: CAIKVYEKLFF. The CDR3, as DNA: TGTGCCATCAAAGTATATGAAAAACTGTTTTTT. This rearrangement joins TRBV10-3 to TRBJ1-4; D remains ambiguous. The germline gives CDR1 ENHRY, CDR2 SYGVKD. The ends were cut back, 7 bases at V and 6 bases at J, with 6 bases in the middle. This CDR3 is built from 11 residues.

The gene calls are TRBV19 and TRBJ1-5, with 8 bases matching TRBD1. The CDR3 length is 19 residues. CDR1 and CDR2 (germline): LNHDA, SQIVND (reference sequence). V was clipped by 7 bases and J by 0 bases; unmatched bases: 17. CDR3 nucleotides: TGTGCCAGTATGGGTCGCGGGACAGGAGCGGCATATAGCAATCAGCCCCAGCATTTT. It is translated as CASMGRGTGAAYSNQPQHF.

The chain has TRBV4-1 and TRBJ2-7; 10 bases are shared with TRBD1. Germline-derived CDR1 and CDR2 are MGHRA and YSYEKL. V shed 0 bases and J 7 bases; nucleotides not matched to a gene: 6. The CDR3 extends over 15 amino acids. CDR3 protein: CASSQEGQGLREQYF. CDR3 in DNA: TGCGCCAGCAGCCAAGAGGGACAGGGGCTTAGAGAGCAGTACTTC.

The chain uses TRBV27 and TRBJ2-7; 7 positions match TRBD2. The germline gives CDR1 MNHEY, CDR2 SMNVEV (reference sequence). The CDR3 is made up of 15 amino acids. J was trimmed by 4 bases and V by 7 bases; bases with no gene match: 13. The CDR3 sequence: CASTRDPREGYEQYF. For the CDR3, the DNA is TGTGCCAGCACTCGGGACCCGAGGGAGGGGTACGAGCAGTACTTC.

This rearrangement joins TRBV27 to TRBJ1-2; TRBD1 might be the D (5 bases). The CDR3 runs 12 residues. Germline V CDR1 and CDR2: MNHEY, SMNVEV (reference sequence). V was shortened by 4 bases and J by 7 bases, with 10 bases between the two germline ends. For the CDR3, the DNA is TGTGCCAGCAGTTCAGTGGGGGGTGGCTACACCTTC. Translation: CASSSVGGGYTF.

The V call is TRBV30, the J call TRBJ2-7; the D is unclear. Germline V CDR1 and CDR2: GTSNPN, SVGIG (reference sequence). This CDR3 is built from 11 residues. Trimming stripped 4 bases from V and 3 bases from J, with 7 bases between. CDR3 in amino acids: CAWTKDYEQYF. CDR3 nucleotide sequence: TGTGCCTGGACTAAGGACTACGAGCAGTACTTC.

Written as DNA, the CDR3 is TGTGCCAGCAGCCAAGAGGGACCCTTAGTAGGAGAGCAGTTCTTC. Protein sequence: CASSQEGPLVGEQFF. The rearrangement joins TRBV4-2 to TRBJ2-1, with D perhaps being TRBD1 or TRBD2 (5 bases each). Germline loops: CDR1 LGHNA, CDR2 YNFKEQ. Trimming cost V 0 bases and J 10 bases, with 16 bases left between them. This CDR3 region has 15 residues.

This chain connects TRBV5-6 to TRBJ2-7, with D possibly matching TRBD2 (5 bases). This CDR3 is built from 12 residues. Between the trimmed V and J ends, which lost 4 bases and 6 bases, there was a span of 11 bases. The germline V gene has CDR1 SGHDT and CDR2 YYEEEE. The DNA of the CDR3 is TGTGCCAGCAGCAGAGAGGGTGGCGAGCAGTACTTC. Translating it yields CASSREGGEQYF.

On this clone: One end of the junction varies from germline; a read error may be responsible. The chain uses TRBV9 and TRBJ1-2; D unclear. Germline CDR1 is SGDLS and CDR2 is YYNGEE. The CDR3 totals 13 residues. CDR3 sequence reads: CASSSRVNHGYTF. CDR3 in DNA: TGTGCCAGCAGCTCAAGGGTTAACCATGGCTACACCTTC.

The chain recombines TRBV6-1 with TRBJ2-5; the match to TRBD2 covers 16 bases. Unmatched junction bases numbered 9, after V lost 0 bases and J lost 5 bases. The CDR3 runs 19 residues. CDR1 is MNHNS, CDR2 SASEGT, per germline. CDR3 sequence: CASSEASGGTSGRAETQYF. For the CDR3, the DNA is TGTGCCAGCAGTGAAGCCAGTGGTGGGACTAGCGGGAGGGCCGAGACCCAGTACTTC.

V and J are TRBV5-1 and TRBJ2-5; D is unresolved. The J call may be faulty, since TRBJ2-7 better matches the DNA end. The CDR3 runs 16 residues. Germline CDR1 is SGHRS and CDR2 is YFSETQ. CDR3 in DNA: TGCGCCAGCAGCTTGTCCCAGGATGAGAGCTCCTACGAGCAGTACTTC. Translated, it gives CASSLSQDESSYEQYF.

The chain links TRBV28 to TRBJ2-2; the match to TRBD1 covers 11 bases. The CDR3 sequence is 18 residues long. Germline assignment: CDR1 MDHEN and CDR2 SYDVKM. With V trimmed by 6 bases and J by 1 base, 10 bases remained unmatched. CDR3 sequence (DNA): TGTGCCAGCAGGAACCGCTCGGGACAGGGGGGGAACACCGGGGAGCTGTTTTTT. Translated: CASRNRSGQGGNTGELFF.

The J gene is TRBJ1-2, the V gene TRBV28, with a tentative D call TRBD1 (5 bases). Germline-derived CDR1 and CDR2 are MDHEN and SYDVKM. The CDR3 runs 14 residues. V was trimmed by 5 bases and J by 0 bases, leaving 10 bases between them. CDR3 sequence (DNA): TGTGCCAGCAGTCAAGGGGTCCCTAACTATGGCTACACCTTC. As protein: CASSQGVPNYGYTF.